This TCR beta chain was sequenced in a study of cytomegalovirus exposure and HLA in healthy donors. General observations from the study: A link between a missense DCLRE1C variant and TCR beta V- and J-gene trimming emerged from a later analysis.

V lost 2 bases to trimming and J lost 4 bases; unmatched junction nucleotides: 7. Germline V CDR1 and CDR2: KGHSH, LQKENI. This CDR3 contains 15 residues. 60 Vbeta and 13 Jbeta primers were used in PCR. Generated by immunoSEQ multiplex PCR, the TCRdb table keeps only in-frame clones and is missing some. The sample records about 160,000 clones, about 70% being singletons. At sampling all donors were nominally healthy, likely with unrecorded immune exposures. This clone showed up just once. The antigen is unknown. The chain uses TRBV18 and TRBJ1-2, with TRBD1 identical over 7 bases. The clonotype was recovered from a woman under 30 in good health and CMV-seropositive. The sample taken for sequencing was PBMCs. CDR3 sequence (DNA): TGTGCCAGCTCACCAAGTGAGGGACAGACCTATGGCTACACCTTC. Encoded protein: CASSPSEGQTYGYTF.